Here is one T cell receptor beta chain with its context. This sample was included in a study of T cell responses to AZD1222 COVID-19 vaccine. The CDR3 sequence is 14 residues long. V dropped 5 bases and J dropped 2; count of bases not matched to a gene: 5. From germline, CDR1 is KGHSH and CDR2 LQKENI. Profiling relied on immunoSEQ multiplex PCR, and the TCRdb table lists in-frame clones only, not all of them. The sample includes about 150,000 clones, 89% seen only once; the top ten take roughly 4.7%. The sequence was obtained from an adult in good health. The input for sequencing was peripheral blood, taken on day 0 of AZD1222 vaccination. The chain combines TRBV18 with TRBJ1-1; 7 bases match TRBD1. CDR3 loop: CASSDDRVNTEAFF. The DNA of the CDR3 is TGTGCCAGCTCAGACGACAGGGTAAACACTGAAGCTTTCTTT. The full variable domain, rest sourced from reference TRBV18 and TRBJ1-1, is NAGVMQNPRHLVRRRGQEARLRCSPMKGHSHVYWYRQLPEEGLKFMVYLQKENIIDESGMPKERFSAEFPKEGPSILRIQQVVRGDSAAYFCASSDDRVNTEAFFGQGTRLTVV.